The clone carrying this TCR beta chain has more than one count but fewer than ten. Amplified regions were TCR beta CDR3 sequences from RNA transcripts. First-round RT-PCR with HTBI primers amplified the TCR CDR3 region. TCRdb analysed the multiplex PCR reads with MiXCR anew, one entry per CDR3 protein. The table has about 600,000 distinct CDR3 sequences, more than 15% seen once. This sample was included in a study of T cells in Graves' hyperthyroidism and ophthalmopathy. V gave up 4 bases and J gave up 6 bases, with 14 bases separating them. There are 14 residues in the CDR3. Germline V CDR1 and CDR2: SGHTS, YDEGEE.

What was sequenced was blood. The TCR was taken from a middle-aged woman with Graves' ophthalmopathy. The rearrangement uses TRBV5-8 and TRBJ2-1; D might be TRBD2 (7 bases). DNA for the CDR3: TGTGCCAGCAGCCCGGGGGGCGGGGTCAATGAGCAGTTCTTC. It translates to CASSPGGGVNEQFF.